This T cell receptor beta chain was captured by sequencing in a study of regulatory T cells in long-lasting Graves disease. Study-level points and caveats: TCR diversity was lower in persistent than newly diagnosed Graves' disease.

HTBI primers from iRepertoire and Arm-PCR of CDR3 regions yielded the TCR beta libraries. TCRdb re-analysed the multiplex PCR reads in MiXCR, keeping a single row per CDR3 protein. The repertoire holds hundreds of thousands of distinct CDR3 sequences, with 16% as singletons. Time point described: newly diagnosed GD, antithyroid drugs for less than 3 months. Generation of the TCR library employed RNA extracted from PBMCs. This clonotype was detected many times. Its specificity is not known. The same data also contributed to another study, on T cells in Graves' hyperthyroidism and ophthalmopathy. Turning to that study: Graves' hyperthyroidism qualified as stable when ophthalmopathy did not progress within 18 months. Ophthalmopathy was model-predicted a median roughly 6.3 months pre-onset.

The sample was peripheral blood mononuclear cells (PBMCs), taken at new diagnosis, from a patient treated with antithyroid drugs. The TCR comes from a woman in her twenties or thirties with Graves disease.

The CDR3 DNA follows: TGTGCCAGCAGTACCCCGGACAACCCCAATCAGCCCCAGCATTTT. Translating gives CASSTPDNPNQPQHF. The V call is TRBV28, the J call TRBJ1-5; D possibly corresponds to TRBD1 (5 bases). Trimming left V 5 bases short and J 3 bases short, with 14 bases between. The CDR3 covers 15 residues. Per germline, CDR1 MDHEN and CDR2 SYDVKM.